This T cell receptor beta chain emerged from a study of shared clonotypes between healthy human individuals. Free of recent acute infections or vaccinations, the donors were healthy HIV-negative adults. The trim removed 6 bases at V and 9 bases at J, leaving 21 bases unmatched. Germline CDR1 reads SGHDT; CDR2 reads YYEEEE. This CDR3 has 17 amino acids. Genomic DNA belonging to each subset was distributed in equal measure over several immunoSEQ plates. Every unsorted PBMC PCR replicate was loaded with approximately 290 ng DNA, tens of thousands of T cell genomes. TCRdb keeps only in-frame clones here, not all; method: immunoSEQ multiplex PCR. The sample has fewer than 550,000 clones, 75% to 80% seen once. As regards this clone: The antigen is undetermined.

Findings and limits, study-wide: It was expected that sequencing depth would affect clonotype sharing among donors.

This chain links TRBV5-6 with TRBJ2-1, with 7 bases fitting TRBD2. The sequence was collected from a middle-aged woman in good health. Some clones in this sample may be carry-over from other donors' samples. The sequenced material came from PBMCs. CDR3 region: CASTYAAGASRRVEQFF. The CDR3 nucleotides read TGTGCCAGCACGTATGCGGCGGGAGCCTCCAGAAGGGTTGAGCAGTTCTTC.